The source of this TCR beta chain is a study of blood T cell repertoires in COVID-19. Study-wide context: The origin of the acute and convalescent COVID-19 samples was the United States, Italy and Spain.

V shed 3 bases and J 10 bases; nucleotides not matched to a gene: 8. The V gene's germline CDR1 is LNHDA and CDR2 SQIVND (reference sequence). The CDR3 sequence is 15 residues long. The repertoire was sequenced with immunoSEQ multiplex PCR; TCRdb's copy has only in-frame clones and lacks some. Seen here are about 260,000 clones, around four fifths observed once, and the top ten hold less than 5%. The V gene is TRBV19, the J gene TRBJ1-6, with 8 bases matching TRBD1. The sample comprised peripheral blood. The source of this sequence is a man aged 55 to 69 with acute or convalescent COVID-19. The CDR3 nucleotides are TGTGCCAGTAGTATCGCAGGGGGCTTGGGGTCACCCCTCCACTTT. Its protein is CASSIAGGLGSPLHF.